This entry lists 18 T cell receptor beta chains sequenced from one sample in a study of cytomegalovirus exposure and HLA in healthy donors. The primer mix had 60 Vbeta and 13 Jbeta primers. Produced via immunoSEQ multiplex PCR; TCRdb's table is partial and in-frame only. The sample consists of about 130,000 clones, just under 85% of them appearing once. The sequenced material came from PBMCs. These receptors all stem from a boy between 2 and 15 years old in good health and CMV-seronegative.

V usage is TRBV9 and J usage is TRBJ2-3, with 15 bases aligning to TRBD2. CDR1 and CDR2 from the germline V gene are SGDLS and YYNGEE. The CDR3 sequence is 20 residues long. V shed 0 bases and J 1 base; nucleotides not matched to a gene: 9. DNA of the CDR3: TGTGCCAGCAGCGTAGGTGGAGGACTAGCGGGGGGGGTTGGCACAGATACGCAGTATTTT. This translates into CASSVGGGLAGGVGTDTQYF.

This chain connects TRBV19 to TRBJ2-1; TRBD1 matches 11 bases. Germline assignment: CDR1 LNHDA and CDR2 SQIVND (reference sequence). CDR3 size: 19 residues. J lost 6 bases, V lost 5 bases, and 18 bases had no gene match. CDR3 sequence: CASSPVPGQGGFRSNEQFF. In DNA form, the CDR3 reads TGTGCCAGTAGTCCTGTCCCGGGACAGGGGGGGTTTAGGAGCAATGAGCAGTTCTTC.

The chain employs TRBV30 and TRBJ1-1; D possibly corresponds to TRBD1 (5 bases). V gave up 7 bases and J gave up 0 bases, with 12 bases separating them. The CDR3 has 13 residues. CDR1 GTSNPN and CDR2 SVGIG come from the germline V gene (reference sequence). CDR3 loop: CASSGRMNTEAFF. In DNA, the CDR3 is TGTGCCTCGTCAGGGCGAATGAACACTGAAGCTTTCTTT.

The chain is built from TRBV6-5 and TRBJ1-5, with TRBD1 matching over 7 bases. CDR3 length: 13 residues. Germline CDR1 reads MNHEY; CDR2 reads SVGAGI. The junction had 8 bases not matched to a gene; V was cut back by 8 bases and J by 7 bases. The CDR3 is CASGPTGRQPQHF. DNA for the CDR3: TGTGCCAGCGGCCCGACAGGGAGGCAGCCCCAGCATTTT.

The V call is TRBV7-2, the J call TRBJ2-5; 8 bases fit TRBD2. With V trimmed by 4 bases and J by 4 bases, 2 bases remained unmatched. The germline gives CDR1 SGHTA, CDR2 FQGNSA. This CDR3 is 13 amino acids long. The CDR3 loop reads CASSSGLGETQYF. The CDR3 DNA is TGTGCCAGCAGCTCGGGACTAGGAGAGACCCAGTACTTC.

The chain joins TRBV29-1 to TRBJ1-1, with D possibly matching TRBD1 (5 bases). This CDR3 is built from 14 residues. V lost 1 base and J 3 bases, leaving 12 bases between the germline ends. Germline V gives CDR1 SQVTM, CDR2 ANQGSEA. The CDR3: CSVEGSGEDTEAFF. The DNA for the CDR3 is TGCAGCGTTGAAGGGTCGGGGGAGGACACTGAAGCTTTCTTT.

The chain carries TRBV20-1 and TRBJ2-7; TRBD2 matches 7 bases. Germline assignment: CDR1 DFQATT and CDR2 SNEGSKA (reference sequence). This CDR3 spans 11 amino acids. J lost 4 bases, V lost 5 bases, and 2 bases had no gene match. The CDR3 reads CSALAEYEQYV. The CDR3 bases are TGCAGTGCTCTAGCGGAGTACGAGCAGTACGTC.

About this clone itself: An end of the junction does not agree with germline; a read error may underlie this. The genes are TRBV7-7 and TRBJ2-2; maybe TRBD2 (6 bases). The CDR3 runs 15 residues. Germline loops: CDR1 SSHAT, CDR2 FNYEAQ (reference sequence). The CDR3 nucleotides read TGTGCTAGCAGCTGGGACTTTTCGAACACCGGGGAGCTGTTTTTT. This sequence encodes CASSWDFSNTGELFF.

V is TRBV4-1 and J is TRBJ1-5; possibly TRBD1 for D (6 bases). Trimming stripped 3 bases from V and 0 bases from J, with 9 bases between. This CDR3 region has 15 residues. From germline, CDR1 is MGHRA and CDR2 YSYEKL. CDR3 sequence reads: CASSHNRDSNQPQHF. The CDR3 DNA reads TGCGCCAGCAGCCATAACAGGGATAGCAATCAGCCCCAGCATTTT.

J is TRBJ1-1 and V is TRBV6-1; no definite D call. The CDR3 runs to 14 residues. V was pared by 8 bases and J by 3 bases, with 16 bases between. The V gene's germline CDR1 is MNHNS and CDR2 SASEGT. The CDR3 here is CASPPGEGYTEAFF. The CDR3 region has the DNA TGTGCCAGCCCCCCGGGAGAAGGGTACACTGAAGCTTTCTTT.

The chain combines TRBV6-5 with TRBJ1-2; the D is unclear. Looked up from germline, CDR1 is MNHEY and CDR2 is SVGAGI. V was pared by 4 bases and J by 1 base, with 7 bases between. The CDR3 has 13 amino acids. This CDR3 is CASSSGLNYGYTF. Here the CDR3 DNA reads TGTGCCAGCAGTTCAGGTCTTAACTATGGCTACACCTTC.

The chain uses TRBV13 and TRBJ2-1; D unresolved. V shed 4 bases and J shed 8 bases, with 15 bases lying between them. The CDR3 sequence is 14 residues long. The germline V gene has CDR1 PRHDT and CDR2 FYEKMQ (reference sequence). The CDR3, as DNA: TGTGCCAGCAGCTCAACGACCACACGGGATGAGCAGTTCTTC. Its protein is CASSSTTTRDEQFF.

In this sample, this clone turned up a few times. This chain joins TRBV18 and TRBJ1-1; a possible D gene is TRBD1 (5 bases). Trimming took 3 bases from V and 4 from J, leaving 15 bases between them. Germline values: CDR1 KGHSH, CDR2 LQKENI. The length of the CDR3 is 15 residues. The CDR3 region is CASSPPNPGFTEAFF. For the CDR3, the DNA is TGTGCCAGCTCACCTCCTAATCCAGGGTTCACTGAAGCTTTCTTT.

The chain combines TRBV15 with TRBJ2-3; 8 bases fit TRBD1. This CDR3 spans 15 amino acids. Germline V gene data show CDR1 as LNHNV and CDR2 as YYDKDF (reference sequence). Trimming cost V 3 bases and J 4 bases; bases outside gene matches: 6. In nucleotides, the CDR3 is TGTGCCACCAGCAGCCAACCAGGGGGCGCAGATACGCAGTATTTT. Protein: CATSSQPGGADTQYF. Filled out from reference TRBV15 and TRBJ2-3, the complete variable domain reads DAMVIQNPRYQVTQFGKPVTLSCSQTLNHNVMYWYQQKSSQAPKLLFHYYDKDFNNEADTPDNFQSRRPNTSFCFLDIRSPGLGDTAMYLCATSSQPGGADTQYFGPGTRLTVL.

The chain links TRBV4-2 to TRBJ2-7; TRBD2 matches at 12 bases. Trimming cost V 3 bases and J 3 bases; bases outside gene matches: 6. The germline V gene encodes CDR1 LGHNA and CDR2 YNFKEQ. The CDR3 has 16 residues. The CDR3 region is CASSQDELAGGYEQYF. The CDR3 DNA is TGTGCCAGCAGCCAGGACGAACTAGCGGGGGGCTACGAGCAGTACTTC.

The chain joins TRBV4-1 to TRBJ2-5; TRBD2 matches 8 bases. Losses at the gene ends were 4 bases for V and 5 bases for J; bases not matched to a gene: 3. The CDR3 extends over 13 amino acids. Germline V lookup: CDR1 MGHRA, CDR2 YSYEKL. DNA for the CDR3: TGCGCCAGCAGCCCCTCGGGGGGGGAGACCCAGTACTTC. Protein sequence: CASSPSGGETQYF.

The chain joins TRBV19 to TRBJ1-5, with D unresolved. Trimming cost V 3 bases and J 1 base, with 10 bases left between them. Germline V gene lookup returns CDR1 LNHDA and CDR2 SQIVND (reference sequence). This CDR3 spans 15 amino acids. CDR3 loop: CASSISGSSNQPQHF. In nucleotides, the CDR3 is TGTGCCAGTAGTATCTCCGGGTCCAGCAATCAGCCCCAGCATTTT.

This clone was detected only a few times. The V and J genes are TRBV29-1 and TRBJ2-1; TRBD2 matches at 11 bases. Germline lookup yields CDR1 SQVTM and CDR2 ANQGSEA. J lost 5 bases, V lost 8 bases, and 8 bases had no gene match. This CDR3 has 14 residues. DNA for the CDR3: TGCAGCATTAAACTAGCGGGAGCCGACAATGAGCAGTTCTTC. It yields the protein CSIKLAGADNEQFF.